These 14 T cell receptor beta chains were all obtained from the same sample, sequenced in a study of T cell responses to AZD1222 COVID-19 vaccine. Libraries were prepared by immunoSEQ multiplex PCR; TCRdb keeps only in-frame clonotypes and omits some of them. The repertoire includes about 100,000 clones, around nine tenths of them detected once, and roughly 3% sits in the top ten. This specimen consisted of peripheral blood, obtained on day 0 of AZD1222 vaccination. The receptors here all came from an adult in good health.

The chain joins TRBV6-6 to TRBJ2-7; no definite D call. The V end lost 3 bases, the J end lost 6 bases, and 15 bases lay between the germline ends. CDR1 and CDR2 from the germline V gene are MNHNY and SVGAGI (reference sequence). The CDR3 has 14 residues. CDR3 DNA: TGTGCCAGCAGTTATTTGGGCACGGTGGGCGAGCAGTACTTC. Protein: CASSYLGTVGEQYF.

The rearrangement links TRBV12-5 to TRBJ2-7, with TRBD1 matching 7 bases. This CDR3 has 12 amino acids. The V and J ends lost 5 bases and 5 bases, in that order; junction bases with no gene match: 3. Germline CDR1 and CDR2: LGHNT and FRNRAP. The CDR3 region is CASGRGLNEQYF. CDR3 sequence (DNA): TGTGCTAGTGGTAGGGGGCTGAACGAGCAGTACTTC.

This clone was recorded once. The chain uses TRBV7-2 and TRBJ1-5, with no clear D. The CDR3 totals 13 residues. Germline V lookup: CDR1 SGHTA, CDR2 FQGNSA. Trimming removed 4 bases from V and 1 base from J, with 5 bases in between. The CDR3 nucleotides are TGTGCCAGCAGCTCGGACAGCAATCAGCCCCAGCATTTT. This encodes CASSSDSNQPQHF.

The V and J genes are TRBV15 and TRBJ1-4; D is possibly TRBD1 (6 bases). This CDR3 is 14 amino acids long. Germline V CDR1 and CDR2: LNHNV, YYDKDF (reference sequence). Trimming took off 3 bases at V and 7 bases at J, with 12 bases between the two ends. CDR3 DNA sequence: TGTGCCACCAGCAGTCCGGGGGCGACTGAAAAACTGTTTTTT. It codes for CATSSPGATEKLFF.

This chain connects TRBV7-8 to TRBJ1-2; 9 bases align to TRBD1. From germline, CDR1 is SGHVS and CDR2 FQNEAQ. This CDR3 region has 13 residues. V lost 3 bases to trimming and J lost 7 bases; unmatched junction nucleotides: 3. In DNA form, the CDR3 reads TGTGCCAGCAGCTTGACAGGGGGGACTGGCTACACCTTC. It codes for CASSLTGGTGYTF.

This chain links TRBV29-1 with TRBJ2-3, with D hard to call. CDR1 and CDR2 from the germline V gene are SQVTM and ANQGSEA. V was clipped by 7 bases and J by 5 bases, with 10 bases between them. The CDR3 sequence is 11 residues long. CDR3 sequence: CSALLIDTQYF. The CDR3 DNA is TGCAGCGCCCTTTTGATAGATACGCAGTATTTT.

The chain has TRBV2 and TRBJ2-2; 10 nucleotides line up with TRBD2. The ends lost 5 bases at V and 1 base at J; junction bases unmatched: 7. This CDR3 spans 17 amino acids. Germline values: CDR1 SNHLY, CDR2 FYNNEI. CDR3 in amino acids: CASSPSAGGWNTGELFF. The CDR3 DNA reads TGTGCCAGCAGTCCTTCAGCGGGGGGGTGGAACACCGGGGAGCTGTTTTTT. Combining the CDR3 with reference TRBV2 and TRBJ2-2 gives the whole variable domain EPEVTQTPSHQVTQMGQEVILRCVPISNHLYFYWYRQILGQKVEFLVSFYNNEISEKSEIFDDQFSVERPDGSNFTLKIRSTKLEDSAMYFCASSPSAGGWNTGELFFGEGSRLTVL.

This chain joins TRBV6-5 and TRBJ1-1; 7 bases match TRBD1. The CDR3 totals 14 residues. V was pared by 0 bases and J by 7 bases, with 5 bases of the junction left unmatched. Germline CDR1 and CDR2: MNHEY and SVGAGI. CDR3 residues: CASSYSQGSLEAFF. CDR3 DNA sequence: TGTGCCAGCAGTTACTCACAGGGGTCCCTTGAAGCTTTCTTT.

This clone was counted only a few times. The chain recombines TRBV30 with TRBJ1-6; unclear D gene. Germline V gene data show CDR1 as GTSNPN and CDR2 as SVGIG (reference sequence). The ends were cut back, 2 bases at V and 3 bases at J, with 8 bases in the middle. This CDR3 has 14 amino acids. CDR3: CAWSKDRYNSPLHF. CDR3 DNA sequence: TGTGCCTGGAGTAAGGACCGCTATAATTCACCCCTCCACTTT.

The rearrangement links TRBV5-1 to TRBJ1-3; perhaps TRBD1 as D (5 bases). Germline V CDR1 and CDR2: SGHRS, YFSETQ. V was cut by 0 bases and J by 3 bases, with 7 bases left in between. The CDR3 consists of 14 residues. The CDR3 reads CASSLEGNGNTIYF. CDR3 DNA sequence: TGCGCCAGCAGCTTGGAGGGGAATGGAAACACCATATATTTT.

The rearrangement links TRBV19 to TRBJ1-5, with 8 bases that match TRBD1. Looked up from germline, CDR1 is LNHDA and CDR2 is SQIVND (reference sequence). J gave up 6 bases and V 5 bases, and 3 bases lay outside the gene matches. There are 13 residues in the CDR3. CDR3 protein: CASSDRGGQPQHF. In DNA form, the CDR3 reads TGTGCCAGTAGTGACAGGGGTGGTCAGCCCCAGCATTTT. Filled out from reference TRBV19 and TRBJ1-5, the complete variable domain reads DGGITQSPKYLFRKEGQNVTLSCEQNLNHDAMYWYRQDPGQGLRLIYYSQIVNDFQKGDIAEGYSVSREKKESFPLTVTSAQKNPTAFYLCASSDRGGQPQHFGDGTRLSIL.

The chain links TRBV6-5 to TRBJ1-1; TRBD1 matches 8 bases. Germline CDR1 is MNHEY and CDR2 is SVGAGI. This CDR3 contains 14 residues. Unmatched junction bases numbered 5, after V lost 8 bases and J lost 0 bases. The CDR3 protein is CASLNRGMNTEAFF. The CDR3 DNA follows: TGTGCCAGCCTAAACAGGGGGATGAACACTGAAGCTTTCTTT.

This chain joins TRBV6-4 and TRBJ2-1, with 13 bases aligning to TRBD2. With V trimmed by 8 bases and J by 9 bases, 16 bases remained unmatched. The CDR3 has 17 residues. Germline lookup yields CDR1 MRHNA and CDR2 SNTAGT. The CDR3 region is CASVEPPLAGGVSEQFF. The DNA for the CDR3 is TGTGCCAGCGTGGAACCCCCACTAGCGGGGGGGGTAAGTGAGCAGTTCTTC.

The chain employs TRBV14 and TRBJ2-7, with a possible D match to TRBD1 (6 bases). Germline CDR1 reads SGHDN; CDR2 reads FVKESK. The CDR3 consists of 13 residues. V was cut by 6 bases and J by 1 base, with 10 bases left in between. The CDR3 bases are TGTGCCAGCAGACTAGGACAGTCCTACGAGCAGTACTTC. It yields the protein CASRLGQSYEQYF.